The T cell receptor beta chain described here comes from a study of blood T cell repertoires in COVID-19. Whole-study context: Samples came from the United States, Italy and Spain, spanning acute and convalescent COVID-19. The cDNA or gDNA used as material had been derived from T cells, B-cell-depleted T cells, or PBMCs.

The CDR3 runs to 15 residues. Trimming took 4 bases from V and 2 from J; bases not matched to a gene: 4. Germline V CDR1 and CDR2: SGHRS, YFSETQ. As processed by the authors: Reference gene primers were amplified, and this amplification served to estimate nucleated cell counts. Generated by immunoSEQ multiplex PCR, the TCRdb table keeps only in-frame clones and is missing some. That table supplies the V and J calls and clone size; D and trimming were determined from the DNA. The sample holds over 90,000 clones, approximately 89% seen once. V gene TRBV5-1 combines with J gene TRBJ2-2, with 8 bases that match TRBD2. The sequence was collected from a woman of 80 years or more in a cohort sampled during active COVID-19. The specimen was peripheral blood. CDR3 residues: CASSVLAVNTGELFF. The DNA of the CDR3 is TGCGCCAGCAGCGTACTAGCGGTAAACACCGGGGAGCTGTTTTTT.